The sequence of this T cell receptor beta chain was determined in a study of blood T cell repertoires in COVID-19 (TCRdb year 2020). About the investigation overall: Collaborator samples came from the United States, Italy and Spain and covered acute and convalescent phases of COVID-19. The prospective study material was composed of cDNA or gDNA derived from T cells, B-cell-depleted T cells, or PBMCs. Subjects who had been exposed to COVID-19, were actively infected with it, or had recovered from it provided the deeply sampled blood TCRbeta repertoires that made up the dataset. A freely available public database, intended as a resource for researchers studying the immune response to SARS-CoV-2, is where the repertoires were released. The samples were drawn from the first 160 participants of the ongoing ImmuneRACE study and from 1,254 subjects provided by 6 global collaborators. Sample metadata almost always included a de-identified subject ID, COVID-19 status, age in years and sex. Where available, HLA class I and class II types were taken from metadata supplied by the sample provider and were not determined by assay-based typing.

For this clone: This clone's antigen is unknown. The record has no base qualities; no much larger clone is one base away.

The collaborating institutions used their own protocols to collect whole blood in K2EDTA tubes. For TCRbeta analysis, collaborators shipped samples in one of three forms: frozen whole blood, isolated PBMCs, or DNA extracted from either of those sample types. Paper-wide results and their limitations: The amount of clinical and demographic metadata varied by source and participant and was provided uncurated.

TCRbeta CDR3 regions were amplified from genomic DNA by means of the immunoSEQ Assay, a bias-controlled multiplex PCR. The original pipeline was this. The number of nucleated cells in each sample was estimated by amplification of reference gene primers within the assay. To quantify the absolute abundance of each unique TCRbeta CDR3 rearrangement, sequence reads were collapsed and filtered. Productive Simpson clonality was computed per sample as the square root of Simpson's diversity index over productive rearrangements. Imported from immuneACCESS, the table was reduced by TCRdb to in-frame sequences with V and J called. These copies leave out some clones; in studies compared against another copy, an unresolved V gene accounts for under half, and the cause of the remainder is not known. V and J calls and clone size are those listed in that table; D and trimming were worked out from the DNA. This sample lists more than 30,000 clones; roughly 80% were detected once. The ten top clones hold roughly 14% of the sample.

V is cut by 1 base and J by 2 bases, and the space between the germline ends is 11 bases. As encoded in the germline V gene, CDR1 is SGHAT while CDR2 is FQNNGV. Including the terminal cysteine and phenylalanine, the CDR3 comprises 15 residues. Here the CDR3 DNA is all that survives: 45 bases in frame from base 1. The receptor's source is a woman in her 70s with acute or convalescent COVID-19. This chain is built from TRBV11-2 and TRBJ2-5; a tentative D match to TRBD1 spans 5 bases. Material: peripheral blood. The DNA is TGTGCCAGCAGCTTAGTAAGGGGTCCGCAAGAGACCCAGTACTTC. Its protein is CASSLVRGPQETQYF.